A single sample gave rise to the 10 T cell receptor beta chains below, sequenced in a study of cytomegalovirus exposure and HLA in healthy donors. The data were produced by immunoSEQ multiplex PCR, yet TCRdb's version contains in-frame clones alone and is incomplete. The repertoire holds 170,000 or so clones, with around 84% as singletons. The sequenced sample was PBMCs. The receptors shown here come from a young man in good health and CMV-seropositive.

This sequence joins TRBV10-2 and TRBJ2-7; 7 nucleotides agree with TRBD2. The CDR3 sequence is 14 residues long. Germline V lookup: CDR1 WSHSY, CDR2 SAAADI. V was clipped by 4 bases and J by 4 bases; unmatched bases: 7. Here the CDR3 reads CASSVGGVGYEQYF. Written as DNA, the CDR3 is TGCGCCAGCAGTGTGGGAGGGGTGGGGTACGAGCAGTACTTC.

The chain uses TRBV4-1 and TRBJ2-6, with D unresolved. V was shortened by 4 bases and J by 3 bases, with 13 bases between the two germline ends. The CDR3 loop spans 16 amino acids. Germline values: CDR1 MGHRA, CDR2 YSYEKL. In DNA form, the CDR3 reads TGCGCCAGCAGCCGAGCCGCGGTGAGTGGGGCCAACGTCCTGACTTTC. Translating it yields CASSRAAVSGANVLTF.

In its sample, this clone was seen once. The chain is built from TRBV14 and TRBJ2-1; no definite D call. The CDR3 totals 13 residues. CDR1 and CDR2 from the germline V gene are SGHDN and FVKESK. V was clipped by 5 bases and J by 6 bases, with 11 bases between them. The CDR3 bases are TGTGCCAGCAGCTATGGTTACAGCAATGAGCAGTTCTTC. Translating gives CASSYGYSNEQFF.

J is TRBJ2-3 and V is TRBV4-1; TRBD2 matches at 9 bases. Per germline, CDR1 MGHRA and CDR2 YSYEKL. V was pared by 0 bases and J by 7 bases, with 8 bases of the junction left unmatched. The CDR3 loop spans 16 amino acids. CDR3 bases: TGCGCCAGCAGCCAAGAGCGGGGGGGCGTTAAGAATACGCAGTATTTT. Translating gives CASSQERGGVKNTQYF.

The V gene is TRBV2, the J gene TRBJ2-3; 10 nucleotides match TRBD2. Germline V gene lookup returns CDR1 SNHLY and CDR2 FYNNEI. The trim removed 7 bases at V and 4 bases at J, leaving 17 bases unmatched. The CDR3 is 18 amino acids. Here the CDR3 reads CASTPQGLAGGGSDTQYF. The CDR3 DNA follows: TGTGCCAGCACGCCGCAGGGCTTAGCGGGAGGAGGTTCAGATACGCAGTATTTT.

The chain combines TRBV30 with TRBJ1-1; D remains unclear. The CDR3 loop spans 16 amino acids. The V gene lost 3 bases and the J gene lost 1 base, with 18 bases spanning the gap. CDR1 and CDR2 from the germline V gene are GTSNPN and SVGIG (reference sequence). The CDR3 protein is CAWSPQSRGQNTEAFF. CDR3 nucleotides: TGTGCCTGGAGCCCACAAAGTCGCGGTCAGAACACTGAAGCTTTCTTT.

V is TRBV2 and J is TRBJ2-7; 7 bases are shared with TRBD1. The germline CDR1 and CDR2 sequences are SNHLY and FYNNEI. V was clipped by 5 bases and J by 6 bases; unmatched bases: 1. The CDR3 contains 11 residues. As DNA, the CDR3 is TGTGCCAGCAGTAGACAGGGCGAGCAGTACTTC. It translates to CASSRQGEQYF. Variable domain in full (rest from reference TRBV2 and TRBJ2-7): EPEVTQTPSHQVTQMGQEVILRCVPISNHLYFYWYRQILGQKVEFLVSFYNNEISEKSEIFDDQFSVERPDGSNFTLKIRSTKLEDSAMYFCASSRQGEQYFGPGTRLTVT.

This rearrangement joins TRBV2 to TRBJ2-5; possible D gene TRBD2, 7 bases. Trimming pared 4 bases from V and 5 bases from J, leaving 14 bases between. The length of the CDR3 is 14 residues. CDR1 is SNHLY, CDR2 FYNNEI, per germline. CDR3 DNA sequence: TGTGCCAGCAGTGGGGAGGGGGGTGAGGAGACCCAGTACTTC. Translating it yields CASSGEGGEETQYF. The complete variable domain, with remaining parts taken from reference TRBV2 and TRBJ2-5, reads EPEVTQTPSHQVTQMGQEVILRCVPISNHLYFYWYRQILGQKVEFLVSFYNNEISEKSEIFDDQFSVERPDGSNFTLKIRSTKLEDSAMYFCASSGEGGEETQYFGPGTRLLVL.

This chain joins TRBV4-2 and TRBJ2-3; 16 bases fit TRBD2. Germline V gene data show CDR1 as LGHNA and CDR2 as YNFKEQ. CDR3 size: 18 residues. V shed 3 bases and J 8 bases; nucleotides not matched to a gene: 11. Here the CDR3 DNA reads TGTGCCAGCAGCCAGACCCCGGGACTAGCGGGAGGGGGCGGTACGCAGTATTTT. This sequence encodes CASSQTPGLAGGGGTQYF.

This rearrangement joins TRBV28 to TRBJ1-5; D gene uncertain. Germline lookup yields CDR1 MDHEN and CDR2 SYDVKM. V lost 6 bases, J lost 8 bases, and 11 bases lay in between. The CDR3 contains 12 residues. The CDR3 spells CASSLNREPQHF. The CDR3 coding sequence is TGTGCCAGCAGCTTAAACCGAGAGCCCCAGCATTTT. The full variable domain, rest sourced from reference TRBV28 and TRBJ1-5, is DVKVTQSSRYLVKRTGEKVFLECVQDMDHENMFWYRQDPGLGLRLIYFSYDVKMKEKGDIPEGYSVSREKKERFSLILESASTNQTSMYLCASSLNREPQHFGDGTRLSIL.